The clone carrying this TCR beta chain was detected a few times. TCRdb recomputed clones from the PCR reads via MiXCR. The sample records about 92,000 clones, under 15% being singletons. The data derive from a study of metastatic and nonmetastatic thyroid tumors. The junction had 12 bases not matched to a gene; V was cut back by 6 bases and J by 6 bases. There are 15 residues in the CDR3. Thyroid surgery was performed in patients who had received no treatment beforehand. Sequenced material: blood. This receptor was identified in a female donor with papillary thyroid cancer or a benign thyroid nodule (not recorded which). Some clones in this sample may be carry-over from other donors' samples. This chain connects TRBV12-3 or TRBV12-4 to TRBJ2-7; TRBD1 aligns across 9 bases. Here the CDR3 reads CASRGKDRGPFEQYF. For the CDR3, the DNA is TGTGCCAGCAGAGGGAAGGACAGGGGCCCCTTCGAGCAGTACTTC.